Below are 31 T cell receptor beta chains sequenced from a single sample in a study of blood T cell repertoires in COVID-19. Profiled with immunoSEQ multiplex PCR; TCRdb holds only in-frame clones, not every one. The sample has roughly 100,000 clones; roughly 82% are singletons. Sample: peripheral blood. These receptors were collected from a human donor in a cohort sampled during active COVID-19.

CDR3 amino acids: CASSGLTGGVSGYTF. The CDR3 DNA follows: TGTGCCAGCAGTGGACTGACAGGGGGCGTAAGTGGCTACACCTTC. The V gene is TRBV2, the J gene TRBJ1-2; 10 bases agree with TRBD1. The CDR3 is 15 amino acids. Germline V gene lookup returns CDR1 SNHLY and CDR2 FYNNEI. Trimming at V came to 4 bases and at J to 7 bases, leaving 9 bases not matched to a gene.

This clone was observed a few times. CDR3 nucleotides: TGTGCCAGCAGTTACTCTTCCGCAGGGCGCACTGAAGCTTTCTTT. It yields the protein CASSYSSAGRTEAFF. The chain carries TRBV6-2 or TRBV6-3 and TRBJ1-1; D might be TRBD1 (5 bases). V gave up 0 bases and J gave up 4 bases, with 12 bases separating them. This CDR3 is 15 amino acids long. Germline lookup yields CDR1 MNHEY and CDR2 SVGEGT.

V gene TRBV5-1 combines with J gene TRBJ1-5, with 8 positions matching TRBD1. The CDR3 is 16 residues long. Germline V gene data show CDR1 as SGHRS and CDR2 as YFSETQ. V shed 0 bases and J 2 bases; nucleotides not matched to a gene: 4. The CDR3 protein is CASSLAGGEGNQPQHF. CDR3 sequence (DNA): TGCGCCAGCAGCTTGGCAGGGGGCGAGGGCAATCAGCCCCAGCATTTT.

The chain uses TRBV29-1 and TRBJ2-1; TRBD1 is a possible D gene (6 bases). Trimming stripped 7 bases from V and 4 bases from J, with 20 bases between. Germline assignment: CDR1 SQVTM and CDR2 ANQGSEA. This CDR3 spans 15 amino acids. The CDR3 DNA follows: TGCAGCGCCCGAAGTTGGGACAAGGGTTACAATGAGCAGTTCTTC. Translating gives CSARSWDKGYNEQFF.

The CDR3 DNA reads as TGTGCCAGCAGCTGGACAGGGATGTACGAGCAGTACTTC. The encoded protein is CASSWTGMYEQYF. This rearrangement joins TRBV2 to TRBJ2-7; TRBD1 matches at 8 bases. This CDR3 comprises 13 residues. Germline CDR1 SNHLY, CDR2 FYNNEI. Trimming took 6 bases from V and 4 from J; bases not matched to a gene: 5.

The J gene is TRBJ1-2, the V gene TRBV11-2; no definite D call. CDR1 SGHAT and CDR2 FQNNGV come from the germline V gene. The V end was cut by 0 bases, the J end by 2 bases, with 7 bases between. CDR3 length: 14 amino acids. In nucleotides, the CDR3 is TGTGCCAGCAGCTTAGAAACAGCCAACTATGGCTACACCTTC. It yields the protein CASSLETANYGYTF.

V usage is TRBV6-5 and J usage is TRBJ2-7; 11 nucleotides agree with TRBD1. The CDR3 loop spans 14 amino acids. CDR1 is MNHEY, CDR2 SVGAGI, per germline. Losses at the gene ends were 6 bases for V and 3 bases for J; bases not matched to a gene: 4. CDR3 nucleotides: TGTGCCAGCAGGTCCGGGACAGGGGGCTACGAGCAGTACTTC. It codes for CASRSGTGGYEQYF.

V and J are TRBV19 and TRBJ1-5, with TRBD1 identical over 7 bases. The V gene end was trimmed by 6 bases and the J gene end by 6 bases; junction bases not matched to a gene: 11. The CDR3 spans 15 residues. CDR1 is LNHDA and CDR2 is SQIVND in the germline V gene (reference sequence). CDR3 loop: CASRIRQGESQPQHF. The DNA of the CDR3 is TGTGCCAGTAGGATAAGACAGGGAGAAAGTCAGCCCCAGCATTTT. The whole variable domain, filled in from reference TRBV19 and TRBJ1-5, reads DGGITQSPKYLFRKEGQNVTLSCEQNLNHDAMYWYRQDPGQGLRLIYYSQIVNDFQKGDIAEGYSVSREKKESFPLTVTSAQKNPTAFYLCASRIRQGESQPQHFGDGTRLSIL.

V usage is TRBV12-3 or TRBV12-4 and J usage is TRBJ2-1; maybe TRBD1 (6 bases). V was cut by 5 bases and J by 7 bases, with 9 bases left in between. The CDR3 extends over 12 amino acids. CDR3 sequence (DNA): TGTGCCAGCAGTACCACAGGGAATGAGCAGTTCTTC. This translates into CASSTTGNEQFF.

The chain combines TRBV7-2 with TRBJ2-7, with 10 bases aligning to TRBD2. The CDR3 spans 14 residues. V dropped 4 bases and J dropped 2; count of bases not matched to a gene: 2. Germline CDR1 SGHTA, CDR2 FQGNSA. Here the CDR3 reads CASSSLAGAYEQYF. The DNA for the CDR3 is TGTGCCAGCAGCTCCCTAGCGGGGGCCTACGAGCAGTACTTC. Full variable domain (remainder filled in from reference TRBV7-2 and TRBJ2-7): GAGVSQSPSNKVTEKGKDVELRCDPISGHTALYWYRQSLGQGLEFLIYFQGNSAPDKSGLPSDRFSAERTGGSVSTLTIQRTQQEDSAVYLCASSSLAGAYEQYFGPGTRLTVT.

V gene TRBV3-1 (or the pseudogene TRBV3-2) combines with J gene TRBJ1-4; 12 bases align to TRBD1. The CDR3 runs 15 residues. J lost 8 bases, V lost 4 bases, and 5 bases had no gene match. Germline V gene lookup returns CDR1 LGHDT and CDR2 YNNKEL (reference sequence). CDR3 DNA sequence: TGTGCCAGCAGCCCGGGACAGGGGGCATTCGAAAAACTGTTTTTT. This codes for CASSPGQGAFEKLFF.

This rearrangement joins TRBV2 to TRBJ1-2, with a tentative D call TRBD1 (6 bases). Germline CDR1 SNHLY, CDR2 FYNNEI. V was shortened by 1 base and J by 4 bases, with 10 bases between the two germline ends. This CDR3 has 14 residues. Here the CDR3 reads CASSEGGRGYGYTF. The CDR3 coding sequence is TGTGCCAGCAGTGAAGGGGGGCGCGGCTATGGCTACACCTTC.

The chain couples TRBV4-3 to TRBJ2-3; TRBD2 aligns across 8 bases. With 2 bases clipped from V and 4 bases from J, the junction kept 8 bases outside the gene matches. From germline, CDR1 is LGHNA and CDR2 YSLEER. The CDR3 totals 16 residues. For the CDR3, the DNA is TGCGCCAGCAGCCAACCCTCCGCGGGGGGTGCAGATACGCAGTATTTT. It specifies CASSQPSAGGADTQYF.

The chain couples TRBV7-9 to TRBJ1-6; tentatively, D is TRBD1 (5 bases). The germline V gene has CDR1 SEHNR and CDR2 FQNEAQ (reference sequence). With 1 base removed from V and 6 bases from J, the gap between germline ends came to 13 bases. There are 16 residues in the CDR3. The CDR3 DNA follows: TGTGCCAGCAGCTTAGTGGGAGGGGTGAGTAATTCACCCCTCCACTTT. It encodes CASSLVGGVSNSPLHF.

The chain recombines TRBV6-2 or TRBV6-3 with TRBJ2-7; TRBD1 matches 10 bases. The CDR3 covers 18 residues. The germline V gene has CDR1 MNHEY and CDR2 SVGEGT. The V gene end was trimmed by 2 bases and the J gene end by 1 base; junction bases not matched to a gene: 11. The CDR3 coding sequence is TGTGCCAGCAGTTACGGTCCGTTGGACAGGGGGAGGTCCTACGAGCAGTACTTC. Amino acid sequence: CASSYGPLDRGRSYEQYF.

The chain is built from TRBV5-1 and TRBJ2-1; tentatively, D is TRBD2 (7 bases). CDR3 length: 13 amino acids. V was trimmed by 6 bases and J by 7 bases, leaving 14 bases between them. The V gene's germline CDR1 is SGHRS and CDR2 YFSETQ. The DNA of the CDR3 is TGCGCCAGCACCTTAGGGGGGGAAAATGAGCAGTTCTTC. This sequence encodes CASTLGGENEQFF.

The CDR3 coding sequence is TGTGCCAGTAGTGAGGACAGGGGAGCGTACGAGCAGTACTTC. It encodes CASSEDRGAYEQYF. The chain couples TRBV19 to TRBJ2-7, with 9 positions matching TRBD1. Germline trimming cut 5 bases from V and 4 bases from J; bases unmatched to any gene: 6. Germline loops: CDR1 LNHDA, CDR2 SQIVND (reference sequence). This CDR3 spans 14 amino acids.

Here the CDR3 reads CASSWTSGGDYEQYF. The CDR3 DNA reads as TGTGCCAGCAGCTGGACTAGCGGGGGGGACTACGAGCAGTACTTC. The chain has TRBV11-2 and TRBJ2-7, with 15 bases aligning to TRBD2. This CDR3 has 15 amino acids. The germline CDR1 and CDR2 sequences are SGHAT and FQNNGV. The junction had 1 base not matched to a gene; V was cut back by 4 bases and J by 3 bases.

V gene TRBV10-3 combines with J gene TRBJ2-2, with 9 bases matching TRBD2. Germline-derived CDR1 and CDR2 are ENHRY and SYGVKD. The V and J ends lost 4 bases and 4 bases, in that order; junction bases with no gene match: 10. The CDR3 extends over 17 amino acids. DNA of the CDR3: TGTGCCATCAGTGGTCAAGCTAGCGGGGACCGCACCGGGGAGCTGTTTTTT. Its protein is CAISGQASGDRTGELFF.

The CDR3 nucleotides read TGCGCCAGCAGCCAAGACGGGCGGGGCACCGGGGAGCTGTTTTTT. Translating it yields CASSQDGRGTGELFF. This rearrangement joins TRBV4-3 to TRBJ2-2; D might be TRBD2 (6 bases). From germline, CDR1 is LGHNA and CDR2 YSLEER. This CDR3 has 15 residues. Deletions cut 0 bases from V and 4 bases from J, with 9 bases between.

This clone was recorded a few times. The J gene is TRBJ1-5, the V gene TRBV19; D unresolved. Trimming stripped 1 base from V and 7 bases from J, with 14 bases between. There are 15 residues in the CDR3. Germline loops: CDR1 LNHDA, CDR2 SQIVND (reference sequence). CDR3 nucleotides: TGTGCCAGTAGTATAGGAAGCGGGGTAAGGCAGCCCCAGCATTTT. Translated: CASSIGSGVRQPQHF.

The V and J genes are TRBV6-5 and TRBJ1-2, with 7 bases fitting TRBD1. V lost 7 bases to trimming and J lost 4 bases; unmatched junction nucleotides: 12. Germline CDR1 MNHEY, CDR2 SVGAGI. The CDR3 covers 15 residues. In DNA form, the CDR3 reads TGTGCCAGCAATAAAGGACAGGCCGATTTCTATGGCTACACCTTC. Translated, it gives CASNKGQADFYGYTF.

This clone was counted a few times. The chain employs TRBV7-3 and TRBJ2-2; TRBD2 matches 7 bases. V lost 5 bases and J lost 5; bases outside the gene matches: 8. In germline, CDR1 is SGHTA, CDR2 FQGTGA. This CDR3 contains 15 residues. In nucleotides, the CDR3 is TGTGCCAGCAGCCGGGGAGCGGGGCCTACCGGGGAGCTGTTTTTT. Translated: CASSRGAGPTGELFF.

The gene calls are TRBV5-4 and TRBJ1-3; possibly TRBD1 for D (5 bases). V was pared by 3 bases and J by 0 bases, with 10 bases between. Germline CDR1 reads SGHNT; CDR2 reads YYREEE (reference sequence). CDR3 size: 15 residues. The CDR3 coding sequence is TGTGCCAGCAGCTCGGCGGGGGGCTCTGGAAACACCATATATTTT. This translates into CASSSAGGSGNTIYF.

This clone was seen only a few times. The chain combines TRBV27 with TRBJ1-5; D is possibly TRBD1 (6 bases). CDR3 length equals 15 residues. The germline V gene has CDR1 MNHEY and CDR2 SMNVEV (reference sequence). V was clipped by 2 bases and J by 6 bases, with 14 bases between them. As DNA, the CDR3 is TGTGCCAGCAGTTTAGAAGGGGGTAGGGGTCAGCCCCAGCATTTT. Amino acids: CASSLEGGRGQPQHF.

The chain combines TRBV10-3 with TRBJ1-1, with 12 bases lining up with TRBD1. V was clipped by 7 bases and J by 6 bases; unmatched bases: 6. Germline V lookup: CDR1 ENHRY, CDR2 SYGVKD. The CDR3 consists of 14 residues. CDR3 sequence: CAITRDRGLAEAFF. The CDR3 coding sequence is TGTGCCATCACCCGGGACAGGGGGCTCGCTGAAGCTTTCTTT.

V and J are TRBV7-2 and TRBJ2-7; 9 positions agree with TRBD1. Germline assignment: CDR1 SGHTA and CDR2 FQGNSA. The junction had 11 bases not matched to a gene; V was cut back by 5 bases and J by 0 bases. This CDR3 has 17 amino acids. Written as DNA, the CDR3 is TGTGCCAGCAGCCCGGGACAGGGCAGGGGGCCCTCCTACGAGCAGTACTTC. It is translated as CASSPGQGRGPSYEQYF.

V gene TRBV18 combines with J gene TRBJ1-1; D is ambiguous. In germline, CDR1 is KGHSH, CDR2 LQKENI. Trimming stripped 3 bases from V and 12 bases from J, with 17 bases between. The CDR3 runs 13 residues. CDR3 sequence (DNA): TGTGCCAGCTCACCCCCGGGGTGGTGGGGTCCTTTCTTT. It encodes CASSPPGWWGPFF.

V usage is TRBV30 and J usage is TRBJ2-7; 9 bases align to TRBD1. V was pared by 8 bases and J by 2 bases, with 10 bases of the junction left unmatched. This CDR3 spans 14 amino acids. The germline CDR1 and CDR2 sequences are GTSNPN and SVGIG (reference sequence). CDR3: CALERQGETYEQYF. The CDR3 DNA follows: TGTGCCCTAGAGCGACAGGGGGAAACCTACGAGCAGTACTTC. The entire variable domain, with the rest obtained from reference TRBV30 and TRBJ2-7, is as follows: SQTIHQWPATLVQPVGSPLSLECTVEGTSNPNLYWYRQAAGRGLQLLFYSVGIGQISSEVPQNLSASRPQDRQFILSSKKLLLSDSGFYLCALERQGETYEQYFGPGTRLTVT.

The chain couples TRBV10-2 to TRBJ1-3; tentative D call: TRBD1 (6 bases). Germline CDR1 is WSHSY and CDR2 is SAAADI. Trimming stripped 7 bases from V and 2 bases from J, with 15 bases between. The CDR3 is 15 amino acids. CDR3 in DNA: TGCGCCAGCAAGGACAGACCTTGGGCTGGAAACACCATATATTTT. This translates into CASKDRPWAGNTIYF.

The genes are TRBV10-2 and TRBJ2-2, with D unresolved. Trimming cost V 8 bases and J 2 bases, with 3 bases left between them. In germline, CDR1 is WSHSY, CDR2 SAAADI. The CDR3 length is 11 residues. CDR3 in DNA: TGCGCCAGCCATAACACCGGGGAGCTGTTTTTT. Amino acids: CASHNTGELFF.